This TCR beta chain is drawn from a study of naive and memory T cell subsets. Both TRBC1 and TRBC2 were covered by a beta constant-region primer of two equimolar oligonucleotides. Each CDR3 protein gets one entry after TCRdb re-called the UMI-ligation and nested PCR reads with MiXCR. The sample shows roughly 140,000 distinct CDR3 sequences, about 15% of them seen only once. This CDR3 has 13 residues. The V gene lost 5 bases and the J gene lost 6 bases, with 13 bases spanning the gap. Germline V lookup: CDR1 SGHVS, CDR2 FNYEAQ. Study outcomes and limitations: Over 85% of naive TCR sequences appeared only once, unlike memory subsets.

Note on this clonotype: Its antigen remains unidentified.

Sequenced input: naive CD4+ T cells from blood. The chain employs TRBV7-6 and TRBJ2-5; D remains unclear. The TCR comes from a human donor in good health. The DNA for the CDR3 is TGTGCCAGCAGCCCAACAGTTCGTAAGACCCAGTACTTC. It specifies CASSPTVRKTQYF.